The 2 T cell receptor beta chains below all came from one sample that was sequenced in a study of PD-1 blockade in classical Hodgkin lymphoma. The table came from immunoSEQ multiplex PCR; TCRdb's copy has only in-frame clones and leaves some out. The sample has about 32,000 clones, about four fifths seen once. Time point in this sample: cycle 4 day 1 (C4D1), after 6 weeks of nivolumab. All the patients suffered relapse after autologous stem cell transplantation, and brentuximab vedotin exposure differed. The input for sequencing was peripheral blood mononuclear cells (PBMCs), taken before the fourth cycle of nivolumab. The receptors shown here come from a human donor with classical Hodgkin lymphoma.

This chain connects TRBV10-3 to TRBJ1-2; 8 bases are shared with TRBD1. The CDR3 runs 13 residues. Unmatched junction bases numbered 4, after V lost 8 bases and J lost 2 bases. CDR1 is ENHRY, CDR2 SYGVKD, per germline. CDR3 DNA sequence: TGTGCCATCGCCCGGGACAGGAACTATGGCTACACCTTC. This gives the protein CAIARDRNYGYTF.

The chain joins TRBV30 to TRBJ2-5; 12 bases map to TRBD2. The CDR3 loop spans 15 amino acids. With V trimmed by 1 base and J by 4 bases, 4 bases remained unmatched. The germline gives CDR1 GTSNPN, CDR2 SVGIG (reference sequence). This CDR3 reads CAWSGASGRGETQYF. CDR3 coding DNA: TGTGCCTGGAGTGGGGCTAGCGGGAGGGGAGAGACCCAGTACTTC.